These T cell receptor beta chains were read from a single sample in a study of blood T cell repertoires in COVID-19. Sequencing used immunoSEQ multiplex PCR; TCRdb keeps in-frame clones, though not all of them. This sample has 300,000 to 350,000 clones, with more than 75% found just once. Sequencing was performed on peripheral blood. These receptors were taken from a woman between 18 and 29 years old who had recovered from COVID-19. Both conserved end residues are trimmed from each CDR3. Fields, in order: V gene, J gene, CDR3 protein.

>TRBV19|TRBJ1-2
ASSRGQTRINYGYT
>TRBV10-2|TRBJ2-1
ASSESASGSYEQF
>TRBV7-2|TRBJ1-1
ASSLELRNTEAF
>TRBV25-1|TRBJ2-5
ASSEYQRGKGETQY
>TRBV24-1|TRBJ1-1
ATREGWNTEAF
>TRBV4-3|TRBJ2-2
ASSQVAGHTGELF
>TRBV21-1|TRBJ2-1
ASSKYPAEPSGNVFEQF
>TRBV24-1|TRBJ1-1
ATSDLTTSEAF
>TRBV12-3/TRBV12-4|TRBJ1-5
ASSFDTTQH
>TRBV4-1|TRBJ1-6
ASSPRSGQGVDSPLH
>TRBV5-5|TRBJ1-4
ASSQQASPIGKLF
>TRBV11-2|TRBJ2-1
ASSSKQQGDPSYNEQF
>TRBV10-3|TRBJ2-2
AISDWEINTGELF
>TRBV4-3|TRBJ2-1
ASSATLAGEFGEQF
>TRBV6-5|TRBJ1-2
ASSNGGGNYGYT
>TRBV28|TRBJ1-1
ASRTQGATEAF
>TRBV10-2|TRBJ1-5
ASSERPGRVRDGVHQPQH
>TRBV12-3/TRBV12-4|TRBJ1-2
ASSFQGARSYT
>TRBV15|TRBJ2-5
ATSRDLASGRVETQY
>TRBV9|TRBJ1-2
ASSVGRGSYGYT
>TRBV6-1|TRBJ1-1
ASSVDTSGGTNEAF
>TRBV19|TRBJ2-2
ASSIRVGGAGTGELF
>TRBV10-3|TRBJ1-2
AITPQATNYGYT
>TRBV7-6|TRBJ1-6
ASSLRDRGSSPLH
>TRBV7-2|TRBJ2-1
ASSLGVAGVGEQF
>TRBV29-1|TRBJ2-1
SVVRGGSYNEQF
>TRBV7-2|TRBJ2-3
ASSPRTGTSIFGTQY
>TRBV5-1|TRBJ1-1
ASSAGTGVVDTEAF